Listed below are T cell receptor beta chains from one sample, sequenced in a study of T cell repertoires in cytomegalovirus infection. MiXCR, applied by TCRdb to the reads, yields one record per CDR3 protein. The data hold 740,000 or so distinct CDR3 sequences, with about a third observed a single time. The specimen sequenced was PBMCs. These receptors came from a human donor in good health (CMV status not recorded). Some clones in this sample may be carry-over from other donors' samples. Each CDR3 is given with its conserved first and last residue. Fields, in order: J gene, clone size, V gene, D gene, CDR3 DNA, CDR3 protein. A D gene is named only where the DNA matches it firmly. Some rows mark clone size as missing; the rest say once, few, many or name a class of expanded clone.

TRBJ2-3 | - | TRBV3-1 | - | TGTGCCAGCAGCCCACACCGCACTAGCACAGATACGCAGTATTTT | CASSPHRTSTDTQYF
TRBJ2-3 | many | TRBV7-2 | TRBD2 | TGTGCCAGCAGGTTGGAACTAGCGGCGTTCACAGATACGCAGTATTTT | CASRLELAAFTDTQYF
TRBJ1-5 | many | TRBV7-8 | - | TGTGCCAGCAGCTTAAGGGGTTATAGCAATCAGCCCCAGCATTTT | CASSLRGYSNQPQHF
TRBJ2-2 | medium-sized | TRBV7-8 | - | TGTGCCAGCAGCTTAGTTGATCCGGGTGTCACCGGGGAGCTGTTTTTT | CASSLVDPGVTGELFF
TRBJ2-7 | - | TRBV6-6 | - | TGTGCCAGCAGTTACAATATCCGATACGAGCAGTACTTC | CASSYNIRYEQYF
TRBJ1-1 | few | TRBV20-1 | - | TGCAGTGCTTTCAGCACAGAGGCAGGATGGATGAACACTGAAGCTTTCTTT | CSAFSTEAGWMNTEAFF
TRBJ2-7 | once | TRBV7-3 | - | TGTGCCAGCTGGAACTACCTGTACGAGCAGTACTTC | CASWNYLYEQYF
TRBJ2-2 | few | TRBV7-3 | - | TGTGCCAGCAGCCAAGGAGGGGTGTCCGGGGAGCTGTTTTTT | CASSQGGVSGELFF
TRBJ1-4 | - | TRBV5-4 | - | TGTGCCAGCAGCTTGGGGGGCCAGGCCGAAGAAAAACTGTTTTTT | CASSLGGQAEEKLFF
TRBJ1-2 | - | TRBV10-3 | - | TGTGCCATCAGTGATTTCCCTAATAGCCAAACGGCTAACTATGGCTACACCTTC | CAISDFPNSQTANYGYTF
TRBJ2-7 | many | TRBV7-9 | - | TGTGCCAGCAGCTCCAACCGGGACCGAGCCTACGAGCAGTACTTC | CASSSNRDRAYEQYF